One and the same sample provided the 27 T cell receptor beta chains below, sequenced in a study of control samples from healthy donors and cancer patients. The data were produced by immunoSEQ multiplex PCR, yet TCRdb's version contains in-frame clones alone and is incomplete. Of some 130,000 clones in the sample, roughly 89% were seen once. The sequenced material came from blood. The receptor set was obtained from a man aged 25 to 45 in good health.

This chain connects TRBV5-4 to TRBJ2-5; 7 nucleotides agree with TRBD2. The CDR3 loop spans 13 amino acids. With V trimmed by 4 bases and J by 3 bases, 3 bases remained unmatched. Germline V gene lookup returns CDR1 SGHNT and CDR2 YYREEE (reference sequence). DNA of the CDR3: TGTGCCAGCAGCCCCGGACTAGAAGAGACCCAGTACTTC. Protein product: CASSPGLEETQYF.

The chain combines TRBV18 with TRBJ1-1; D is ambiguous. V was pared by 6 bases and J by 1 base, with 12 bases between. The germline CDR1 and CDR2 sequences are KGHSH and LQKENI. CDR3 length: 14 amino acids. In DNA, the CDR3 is TGTGCCAGCTCCCGCTCAATCAGGAACACTGAAGCTTTCTTT. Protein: CASSRSIRNTEAFF.

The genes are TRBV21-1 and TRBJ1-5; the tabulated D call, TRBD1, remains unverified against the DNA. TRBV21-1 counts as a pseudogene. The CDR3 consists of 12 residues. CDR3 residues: CASQGHNQPQHF. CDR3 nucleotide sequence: TGTGCCAGTCAGGGACACAATCAGCCCCAGCATTTT.

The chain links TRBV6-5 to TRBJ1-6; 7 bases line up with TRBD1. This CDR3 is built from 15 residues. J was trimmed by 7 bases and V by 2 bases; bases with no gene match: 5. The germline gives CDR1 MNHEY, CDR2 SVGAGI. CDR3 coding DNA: TGTGCCAGCAGTTACAGGGACAGCCTAAATTCACCCCTCCACTTT. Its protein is CASSYRDSLNSPLHF.

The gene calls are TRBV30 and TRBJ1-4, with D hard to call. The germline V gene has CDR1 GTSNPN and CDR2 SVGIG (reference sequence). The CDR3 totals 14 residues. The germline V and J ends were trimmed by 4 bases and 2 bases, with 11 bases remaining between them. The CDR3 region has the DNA TGTGCCTGGACCCGAGGGCAGACTAATGAAAAACTGTTTTTT. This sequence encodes CAWTRGQTNEKLFF.

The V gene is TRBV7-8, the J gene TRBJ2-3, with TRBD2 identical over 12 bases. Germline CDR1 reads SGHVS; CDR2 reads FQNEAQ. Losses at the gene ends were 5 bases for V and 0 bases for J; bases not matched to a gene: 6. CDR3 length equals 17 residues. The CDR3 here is CASSVRTSGKSTDTQYF. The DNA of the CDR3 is TGTGCCAGCAGCGTCAGGACTAGCGGGAAAAGCACAGATACGCAGTATTTT.

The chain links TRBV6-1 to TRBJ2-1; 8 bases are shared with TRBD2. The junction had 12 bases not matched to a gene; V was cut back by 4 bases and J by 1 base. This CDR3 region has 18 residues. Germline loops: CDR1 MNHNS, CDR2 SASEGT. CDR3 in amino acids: CASSALAGTRRSYNEQFF. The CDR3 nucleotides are TGTGCCAGCAGTGCATTAGCGGGGACGAGACGATCCTACAATGAGCAGTTCTTC.

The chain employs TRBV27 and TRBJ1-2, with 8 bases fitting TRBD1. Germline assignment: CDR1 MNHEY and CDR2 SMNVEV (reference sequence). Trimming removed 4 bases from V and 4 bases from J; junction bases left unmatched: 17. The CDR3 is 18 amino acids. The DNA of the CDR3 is TGTGCCAGCAGTTACTACCGGGACAGGCCGCTGAACATCTATGGCTACACCTTC. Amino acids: CASSYYRDRPLNIYGYTF.

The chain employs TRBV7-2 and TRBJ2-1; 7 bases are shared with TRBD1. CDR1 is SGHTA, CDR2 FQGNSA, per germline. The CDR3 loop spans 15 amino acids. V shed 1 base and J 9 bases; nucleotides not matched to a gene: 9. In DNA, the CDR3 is TGTGCCAGCAGCTTAGAAGACTGGGACAGCGGTGAGCAGTTCTTC. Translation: CASSLEDWDSGEQFF.

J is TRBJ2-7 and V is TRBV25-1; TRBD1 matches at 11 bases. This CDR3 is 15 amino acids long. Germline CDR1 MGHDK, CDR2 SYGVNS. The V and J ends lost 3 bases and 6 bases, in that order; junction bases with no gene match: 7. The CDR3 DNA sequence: TGTGCCAGCAGTGATGCGGGACAGGGGGGTTCCGAGCAGTACTTC. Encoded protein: CASSDAGQGGSEQYF.

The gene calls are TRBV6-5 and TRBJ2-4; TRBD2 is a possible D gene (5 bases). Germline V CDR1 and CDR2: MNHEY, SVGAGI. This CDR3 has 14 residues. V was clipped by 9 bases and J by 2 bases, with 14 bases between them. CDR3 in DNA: TGTGCCAGTGGGGAGAGCGCTCCCAAAAACATTCAGTACTTC. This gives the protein CASGESAPKNIQYF.

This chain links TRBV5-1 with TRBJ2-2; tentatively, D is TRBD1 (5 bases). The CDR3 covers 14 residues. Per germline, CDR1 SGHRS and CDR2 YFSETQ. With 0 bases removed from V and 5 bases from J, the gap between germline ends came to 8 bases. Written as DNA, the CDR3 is TGCGCCAGCAGCTTGGTCCCAGGGACCGGGGAGCTGTTTTTT. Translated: CASSLVPGTGELFF.

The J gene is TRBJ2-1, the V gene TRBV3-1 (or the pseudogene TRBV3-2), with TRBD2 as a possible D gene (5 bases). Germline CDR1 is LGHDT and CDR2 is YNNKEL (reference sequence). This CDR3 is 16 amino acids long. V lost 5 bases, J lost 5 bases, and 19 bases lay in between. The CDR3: CASSDTMGSLDNEQFF. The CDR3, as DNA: TGTGCCAGCAGCGATACAATGGGGAGCCTCGACAATGAGCAGTTCTTC.

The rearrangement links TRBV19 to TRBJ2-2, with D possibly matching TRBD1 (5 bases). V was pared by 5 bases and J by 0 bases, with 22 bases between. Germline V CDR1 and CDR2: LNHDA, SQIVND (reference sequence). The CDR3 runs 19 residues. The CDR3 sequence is CASSGTGPTRRSNTGELFF. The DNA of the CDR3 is TGTGCCAGTAGTGGTACAGGTCCTACCCGACGGTCGAACACCGGGGAGCTGTTTTTT.

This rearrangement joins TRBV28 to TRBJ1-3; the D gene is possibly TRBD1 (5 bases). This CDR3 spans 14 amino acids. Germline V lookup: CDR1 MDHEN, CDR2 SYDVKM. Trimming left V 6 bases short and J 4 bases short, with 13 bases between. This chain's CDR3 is CASSPGQLGNTIYF. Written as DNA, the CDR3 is TGTGCCAGCAGCCCTGGACAACTGGGAAACACCATATATTTT.

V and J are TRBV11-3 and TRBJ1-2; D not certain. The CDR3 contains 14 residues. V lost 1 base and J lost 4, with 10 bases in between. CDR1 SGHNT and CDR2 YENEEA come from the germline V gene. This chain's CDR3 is CASSLVPGSYGYTF. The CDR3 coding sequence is TGTGCCAGCAGCTTAGTACCGGGTAGCTATGGCTACACCTTC.

The CDR3, as DNA: TGTGCCAGCAGTGAAGGGACGGCTAACTATGGCTACACCTTC. Amino acid sequence: CASSEGTANYGYTF. The chain couples TRBV2 to TRBJ1-2; no reliable D call. Germline V gene lookup returns CDR1 SNHLY and CDR2 FYNNEI. Trimming took off 1 base at V and 0 bases at J, with 6 bases between the two ends. There are 14 residues in the CDR3.

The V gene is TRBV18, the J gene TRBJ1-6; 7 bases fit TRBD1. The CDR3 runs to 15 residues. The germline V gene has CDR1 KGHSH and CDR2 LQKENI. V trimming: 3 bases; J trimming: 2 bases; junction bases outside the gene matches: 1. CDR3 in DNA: TGTGCCAGCTCACCCGGACAGGCCTATAATTCACCCCTCCACTTT. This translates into CASSPGQAYNSPLHF.

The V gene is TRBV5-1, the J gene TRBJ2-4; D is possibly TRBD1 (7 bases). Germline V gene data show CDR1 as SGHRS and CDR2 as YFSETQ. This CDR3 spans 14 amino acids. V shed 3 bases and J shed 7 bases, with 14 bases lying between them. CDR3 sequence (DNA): TGCGCCAGCAGCTGGGGGCGGGACAGCAACATTCAGTACTTC. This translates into CASSWGRDSNIQYF.

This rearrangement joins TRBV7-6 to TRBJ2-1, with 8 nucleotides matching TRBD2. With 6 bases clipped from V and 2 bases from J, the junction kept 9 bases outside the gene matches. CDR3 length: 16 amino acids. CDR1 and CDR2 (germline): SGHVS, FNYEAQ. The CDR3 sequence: CASSLGGGITYNEQFF. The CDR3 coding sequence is TGTGCCAGCAGTCTCGGGGGGGGAATTACCTACAATGAGCAGTTCTTC. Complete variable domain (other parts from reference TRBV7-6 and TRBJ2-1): GAGVSQSPRYKVTKRGQDVALRCDPISGHVSLYWYRQALGQGPEFLTYFNYEAQQDKSGLPNDRFSAERPEGSISTLTIQRTEQRDSAMYRCASSLGGGITYNEQFFGPGTRLTVL.

CDR3 residues: CSTNRGRGEAFF. The CDR3 DNA sequence: TGCAGCACGAACAGGGGGCGCGGGGAAGCTTTCTTT. The chain carries TRBV29-1 and TRBJ1-1; 9 bases are a match to TRBD1. Germline V gene lookup returns CDR1 SQVTM and CDR2 ANQGSEA. The CDR3 has 12 residues. Losses at the gene ends were 8 bases for V and 8 bases for J; bases not matched to a gene: 9.

As DNA, the CDR3 is TGTGCCAGCTCACCACTGGCCAGCTACAATGAGCAGTTCTTC. As protein: CASSPLASYNEQFF. V is TRBV18 and J is TRBJ2-1; D is ambiguous. The CDR3 contains 14 residues. Germline assignment: CDR1 KGHSH and CDR2 LQKENI. V lost 1 base to trimming and J lost 3 bases, with 7 bases between them.

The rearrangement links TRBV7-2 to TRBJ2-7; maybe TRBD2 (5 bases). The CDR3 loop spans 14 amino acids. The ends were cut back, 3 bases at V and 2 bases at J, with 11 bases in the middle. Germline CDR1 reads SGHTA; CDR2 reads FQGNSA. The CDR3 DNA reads TGTGCCAGCAGCTTCGAGGGTGGGACCTACGAGCAGTACTTC. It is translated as CASSFEGGTYEQYF.

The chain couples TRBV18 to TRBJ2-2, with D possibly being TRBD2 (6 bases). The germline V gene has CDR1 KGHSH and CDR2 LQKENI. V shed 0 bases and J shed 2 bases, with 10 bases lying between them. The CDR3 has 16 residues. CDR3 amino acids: CASSPPVAVNTGELFF. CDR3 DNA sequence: TGTGCCAGCTCACCACCCGTAGCGGTCAACACCGGGGAGCTGTTTTTT.

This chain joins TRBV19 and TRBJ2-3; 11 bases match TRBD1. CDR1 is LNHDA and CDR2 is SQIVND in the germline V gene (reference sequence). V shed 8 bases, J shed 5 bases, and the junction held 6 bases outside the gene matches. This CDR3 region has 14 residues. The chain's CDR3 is CASLDRGHQDTQYF. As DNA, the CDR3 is TGTGCCAGTTTGGACAGGGGGCATCAAGATACGCAGTATTTT.

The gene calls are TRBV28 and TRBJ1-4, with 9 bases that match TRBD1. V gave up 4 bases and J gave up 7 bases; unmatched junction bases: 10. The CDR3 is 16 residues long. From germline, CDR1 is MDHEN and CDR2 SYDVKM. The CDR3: CASSSLTQGALEKLFF. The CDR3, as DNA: TGTGCCAGCAGTTCCCTTACACAGGGGGCGCTTGAAAAACTGTTTTTT.

The CDR3 nucleotides read TGTGCCAGCAGTGAAGCTGGGACAGTGAATGAAAAACTGTTTTTT. Its translation: CASSEAGTVNEKLFF. The J gene is TRBJ1-4, the V gene TRBV2; 7 nucleotides line up with TRBD1. V gave up 0 bases and J gave up 5 bases; unmatched junction bases: 3. Germline V gene lookup returns CDR1 SNHLY and CDR2 FYNNEI. CDR3 size: 15 residues.